This passage covers 28 T cell receptor beta chains from one sample sequenced in a study of blood T cells in healthy people across ages. The second PCR ran about 6 to 11 cycles with a sample-barcoded 5' primer and J-beta primers. TCRdb re-called the 5' RACE reads with MiXCR, one entry per CDR3 protein. The table includes approximately 1,000,000 distinct CDR3 sequences, 40% to 50% detected once. Sequences were obtained from blood. The receptors were gathered from a woman in her sixties in good health.

The V gene is TRBV7-2, the J gene TRBJ2-3; 9 bases match TRBD2. V was clipped by 4 bases and J by 5 bases; unmatched bases: 4. Germline assignment: CDR1 SGHTA and CDR2 FQGNSA. CDR3 length: 14 residues. For the CDR3, the DNA is TGTGCCAGCAGCTCTAGCGGGACCTTAGATACGCAGTATTTT. Translated: CASSSSGTLDTQYF.

This rearrangement joins TRBV5-6 to TRBJ2-3, with D perhaps matching TRBD2 (5 bases). V lost 1 base, J lost 3 bases, and 18 bases lay in between. Germline loops: CDR1 SGHDT, CDR2 YYEEEE. This CDR3 has 17 residues. The CDR3 loop reads CASSLISGIWETDTQYF. The CDR3 DNA is TGTGCCAGCAGCTTGATCTCCGGGATATGGGAGACAGATACGCAGTATTTT.

Only a few counts were recorded for this clonotype. The CDR3: CASSQELAGGSSYNEQFF. DNA of the CDR3: TGTGCCAGCAGCCAAGAACTAGCAGGGGGGAGCTCCTACAATGAGCAGTTCTTC. The V call is TRBV3-1, the J call TRBJ2-1, with D perhaps matching TRBD1 (7 bases). Trimming shortened V by 0 bases and J by 0 bases, and 15 bases separated the two germline ends. The CDR3 contains 18 residues. CDR1 is LGHDT, CDR2 YNNKEL, per germline (reference sequence).

As concerns this clonotype: One end of the junction does not line up with germline, which may come from a read error. V gene TRBV7-9 combines with J gene TRBJ2-1; no clear D gene. Germline CDR1 is SEHNR and CDR2 is FQNEAQ (reference sequence). The CDR3 consists of 12 residues. CDR3 residues: CASSLEVAERFF. The CDR3 DNA sequence: TGTGCCAGCAGCTTAGAAGTGGCCGAGCGGTTCTTC.

As concerns this clonotype: This may come from a read error, since a much larger clone is one base off. This chain uses TRBV27 with TRBJ2-1; D uncertain. The J call may be faulty, since TRBJ2-7 better matches the DNA end. The V gene's germline CDR1 is MNHEY and CDR2 SMNVEV (reference sequence). The CDR3 runs 15 residues. The CDR3 sequence is CASSLSVSSYNGQYF. As DNA, the CDR3 is TGTGCCAGCAGTTTATCGGTCAGCTCCTACAATGGGCAGTACTTC.

This chain's CDR3 is CASSYSGTSFFDEQYF. The CDR3 DNA sequence: TGTGCCAGCAGCTATTCCGGGACTAGCTTTTTCGATGAGCAGTACTTC. The V and J genes are TRBV7-9 and TRBJ2-7; 9 bases match TRBD2. Germline CDR1 reads SEHNR; CDR2 reads FQNEAQ (reference sequence). The CDR3 totals 16 residues. V lost 4 bases and J lost 7; bases outside the gene matches: 14.

The chain uses TRBV6-2 or TRBV6-3 and TRBJ2-1; no clear D gene. The closer fit of TRBJ2-7 to the DNA end suggests the J call may be wrong. Germline CDR1 reads MNHEY; CDR2 reads SVGEGT. The CDR3 runs 12 residues. The CDR3 reads CASSSFYNEQYF. DNA of the CDR3: TGTGCCAGCAGTTCCTTTTACAATGAGCAGTACTTC.

The chain has TRBV20-1 and TRBJ2-1, with D possibly TRBD2 on 5 matching bases. Deletions cut 1 base from V and 9 bases from J, with 13 bases between. This CDR3 has 13 amino acids. Germline CDR1 reads DFQATT; CDR2 reads SNEGSKA (reference sequence). The CDR3 region has the DNA TGCAGTGCTAGAGCCCTGGTCGCGGGTGAGCAGTTCTTC. Its protein is CSARALVAGEQFF.

The rearrangement links TRBV9 to TRBJ2-1, with D perhaps given as TRBD1 or TRBD2 (6 bases each). This CDR3 has 17 residues. The ends were cut back, 5 bases at V and 4 bases at J, with 22 bases in the middle. Germline V gene lookup returns CDR1 SGDLS and CDR2 YYNGEE. The CDR3 nucleotides are TGTGCCAGCAGAAGGGGGGTGGCGGGAACTGCGTACAATGAGCAGTTCTTC. Translated: CASRRGVAGTAYNEQFF.

This sequence joins TRBV20-1 and TRBJ2-1; D remains ambiguous. Germline loops: CDR1 DFQATT, CDR2 SNEGSKA (reference sequence). V dropped 6 bases and J dropped 0 bases, with 12 bases sitting between them. There are 14 residues in the CDR3. Here the CDR3 DNA reads TGCAGTGCGGTCGCAGCGCTCTCCTACAATGAGCAGTTCTTC. Its protein is CSAVAALSYNEQFF.

Details on this clonotype: The junction departs from germline at one end; a sequencing error may be responsible. The V gene is TRBV3-1, the J gene TRBJ2-3; 7 bases line up with TRBD1. The CDR3 has 18 residues. Germline CDR1 and CDR2: LGHDT and YNNKEL (reference sequence). CDR3 residues: CASGQTGTDPWSTDTQYF. CDR3 bases: TGTGCCAGCGGCCAAACCGGGACAGACCCGTGGAGCACAGATACGCAGTATTTT.

A single count supports this clonotype. The chain carries TRBV20-1 and TRBJ2-3; TRBD2 agrees at 12 bases. Germline V lookup: CDR1 DFQATT, CDR2 SNEGSKA (reference sequence). V lost 2 bases to trimming and J lost 5 bases; unmatched junction nucleotides: 5. The CDR3 has 15 residues. CDR3 coding DNA: TGCAGTGCTAGAATATCTAGCGGGAGGGTAGATACGCAGTATTTT. Its protein product is CSARISSGRVDTQYF.

The V call is TRBV7-2, the J call TRBJ2-1; perhaps TRBD1 as D (5 bases). The V gene lost 5 bases and the J gene lost 3 bases, with 20 bases spanning the gap. Germline V gives CDR1 SGHTA, CDR2 FQGNSA. CDR3 size: 17 residues. For the CDR3, the DNA is TGTGCCAGCAGCCCTCGAAGGGGTGTGGGTCTCTACAATGAGCAGTTCTTC. Its translation is CASSPRRGVGLYNEQFF.

This chain joins TRBV20-1 and TRBJ2-4; D is possibly TRBD2 (6 bases). Germline CDR1 and CDR2: DFQATT and SNEGSKA (reference sequence). V gave up 1 base and J gave up 7 bases, with 20 bases separating them. The CDR3 is 16 amino acids. CDR3 bases: TGCAGTGCTAGAGGCCTGCTACTCCGGGAGAAGAACATTCAGTACTTC. Translated: CSARGLLLREKNIQYF.

J is TRBJ2-3 and V is TRBV9; D not resolved. Germline V gene data show CDR1 as SGDLS and CDR2 as YYNGEE. Trimming left V 1 base short and J 5 bases short, with 11 bases between. The CDR3 covers 14 residues. The CDR3 reads CASSVTRSGDTQYF. CDR3 DNA: TGTGCCAGCAGCGTAACCAGGTCCGGAGATACGCAGTATTTT.

This clonotype was counted a single time. This rearrangement joins TRBV30 to TRBJ1-2; 8 nucleotides line up with TRBD1. CDR3 length equals 11 residues. Looked up from germline, CDR1 is GTSNPN and CDR2 is SVGIG (reference sequence). Unmatched junction bases numbered 3, after V lost 3 bases and J lost 9 bases. CDR3 amino acids: CAWRTGVRYTF. CDR3 sequence (DNA): TGTGCCTGGAGGACAGGGGTGCGCTACACCTTC.

The chain combines TRBV3-1 with TRBJ2-4, with a tentative D call TRBD2 (6 bases). The closer fit of TRBJ2-5 to the DNA end suggests the J call may be wrong. CDR1 and CDR2 (germline): LGHDT, YNNKEL (reference sequence). The length of the CDR3 is 16 residues. The CDR3: CASSQGVRDSQETQYF. DNA for the CDR3: TGTGCCAGCAGCCAAGGGGTCCGGGACTCACAAGAGACCCAGTACTTC.

The chain employs TRBV7-9 and TRBJ2-5; D is uncertain. The CDR3 is made up of 14 amino acids. Germline CDR1 is SEHNR and CDR2 is FQNEAQ (reference sequence). V lost 6 bases, J lost 11 bases, and 22 bases lay in between. The CDR3 sequence is CASRKGATATEQYF. The CDR3 nucleotides are TGTGCCAGCAGAAAAGGAGCTACAGCCACTGAGCAGTACTTC.

J is TRBJ2-4 and V is TRBV14; D is possibly TRBD1 (6 bases). This CDR3 contains 16 residues. Trimming took off 1 base at V and 2 bases at J, with 12 bases between the two ends. Germline-derived CDR1 and CDR2 are SGHDN and FVKESK. Written as DNA, the CDR3 is TGTGCCAGCAGCCAAGCAGCAGGGGCCACCAAAAACATTCAGTACTTC. The encoded protein is CASSQAAGATKNIQYF.

This chain links TRBV7-9 with TRBJ2-3; either TRBD1 or TRBD2 may fit D (5 bases each). The germline V gene encodes CDR1 SEHNR and CDR2 FQNEAQ (reference sequence). With 5 bases removed from V and 7 bases from J, the gap between germline ends came to 13 bases. CDR3 length: 13 residues. The CDR3 DNA is TGTGCCAGCAGCCCAAAAGAGGGGAATACGCAGTATTTT. Its protein is CASSPKEGNTQYF.

A few counts support this clonotype. This chain uses TRBV6-5 with TRBJ2-2; D unclear. Looked up from germline, CDR1 is MNHEY and CDR2 is SVGAGI. Trimming stripped 6 bases from V and 2 bases from J, with 10 bases between. The CDR3 sequence is 14 residues long. The CDR3 protein is CASSSDGNTGELFF. The CDR3 DNA is TGTGCCAGCAGCTCTGACGGTAACACCGGGGAGCTGTTTTTT.

The chain couples TRBV19 to TRBJ2-3; possibly TRBD1 for D (6 bases). The V and J ends lost 4 bases and 2 bases respectively, with 10 bases between them. CDR3 size: 14 residues. Germline V lookup: CDR1 LNHDA, CDR2 SQIVND (reference sequence). The CDR3 spells CASSTDRFTDTQYF. CDR3 sequence (DNA): TGTGCCAGTAGTACAGACAGGTTCACAGATACGCAGTATTTT.

This clonotype was seen only once. This rearrangement joins TRBV2 to TRBJ2-1, with TRBD1 as a possible D gene (6 bases). Germline-derived CDR1 and CDR2 are SNHLY and FYNNEI. The CDR3 is made up of 12 amino acids. V was pared by 6 bases and J by 11 bases, with 14 bases between. CDR3 sequence: CASSVLGQKQFF. The CDR3 nucleotides read TGTGCCAGCAGCGTACTCGGACAGAAGCAGTTCTTC.

The count of this clonotype is one. The V call is TRBV25-1, the J call TRBJ2-5; TRBD1 matches at 7 bases. Germline V gene sequence: CDR1 MGHDK, CDR2 SYGVNS. CDR3 length: 15 amino acids. J lost 4 bases, V lost 0 bases, and 5 bases had no gene match. This CDR3 reads CASSEYSGTAETQYF. CDR3 DNA: TGTGCCAGCAGTGAATATTCCGGGACAGCAGAGACCCAGTACTTC.

The chain is built from TRBV20-1 and TRBJ1-2, with D perhaps matching TRBD1 (5 bases). CDR1 and CDR2 (germline): DFQATT, SNEGSKA (reference sequence). Trimming cost V 6 bases and J 8 bases, with 22 bases left between them. This CDR3 contains 14 residues. CDR3 amino acids: CSATDHPRVGGYTF. CDR3 sequence (DNA): TGCAGTGCGACAGATCATCCCAGGGTCGGCGGCTACACCTTC.

The chain uses TRBV20-1 and TRBJ2-7; D unclear. Trimming left V 6 bases short and J 1 base short, with 10 bases between. Germline-derived CDR1 and CDR2 are DFQATT and SNEGSKA (reference sequence). The CDR3 covers 12 residues. The CDR3, as DNA: TGCAGTGCATGGGCTACGTCCTACGAGCAGTACTTC. Encoded protein: CSAWATSYEQYF.

The gene calls are TRBV4-1 and TRBJ2-3; 8 nucleotides align to TRBD2. This CDR3 has 16 amino acids. Looked up from germline, CDR1 is MGHRA and CDR2 is YSYEKL. The ends lost 1 base at V and 10 bases at J; junction bases unmatched: 13. The CDR3 sequence: CASSQGTPSGFGAQYF. CDR3 DNA: TGCGCCAGCAGCCAAGGCACCCCTAGCGGGTTTGGGGCGCAGTATTTT.

This clonotype was detected many times. In DNA form, the CDR3 reads TGTGCCAGCAGCTGGCAGGTTTCTTCACAAGGGGAAAAACTGTTTTTT. Its translation is CASSWQVSSQGEKLFF. The chain carries TRBV7-2 and TRBJ1-4; D ambiguous. Trimming removed 4 bases from V and 8 bases from J, with 20 bases in between. Germline loops: CDR1 SGHTA, CDR2 FQGNSA. There are 16 residues in the CDR3.